What follows is one T cell receptor beta chain and its context. The data were obtained in a study of cytomegalovirus exposure and HLA in healthy donors. Trimming took 7 bases from V and 0 from J, leaving 14 bases between them. Germline CDR1 reads MNHNS; CDR2 reads SASEGT. The CDR3 loop spans 15 amino acids. The PCR ran on 60 Vbeta and 13 Jbeta primers. Sequencing was performed with immunoSEQ multiplex PCR; in TCRdb, only in-frame clones are kept and a portion is missing. Here the sample spans 120,000 or so clones, around three quarters being singletons. The TCR comes from a man in his thirties or forties in good health and CMV-seronegative. V usage is TRBV6-1 and J usage is TRBJ2-3; weak D call: TRBD2 (6 bases). The specimen sequenced was PBMCs. CDR3 sequence (DNA): TGTGCCAGCAACTTCCTAGGGACTAGCACAGATACGCAGTATTTT. Its protein product is CASNFLGTSTDTQYF.